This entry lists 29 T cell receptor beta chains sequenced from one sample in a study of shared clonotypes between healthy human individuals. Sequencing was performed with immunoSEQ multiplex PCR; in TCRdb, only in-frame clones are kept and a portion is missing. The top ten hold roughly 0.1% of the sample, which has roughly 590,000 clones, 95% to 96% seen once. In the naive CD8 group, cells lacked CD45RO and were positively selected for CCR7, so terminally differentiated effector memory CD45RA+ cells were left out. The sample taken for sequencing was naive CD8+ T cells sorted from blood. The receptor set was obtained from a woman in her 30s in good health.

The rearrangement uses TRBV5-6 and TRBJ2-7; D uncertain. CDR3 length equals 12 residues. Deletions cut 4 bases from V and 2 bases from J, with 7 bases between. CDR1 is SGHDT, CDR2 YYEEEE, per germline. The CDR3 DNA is TGTGCCAGCAGCACCCAAACCTACGAGCAGTACTTC. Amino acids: CASSTQTYEQYF.

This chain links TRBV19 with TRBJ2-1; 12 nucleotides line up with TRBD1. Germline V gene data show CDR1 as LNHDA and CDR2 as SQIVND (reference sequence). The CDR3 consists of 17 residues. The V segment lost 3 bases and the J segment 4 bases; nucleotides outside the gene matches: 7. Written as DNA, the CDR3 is TGTGCCAGTAGTATCTTCGGGACAGGGGGCACATACAATGAGCAGTTCTTC. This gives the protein CASSIFGTGGTYNEQFF.

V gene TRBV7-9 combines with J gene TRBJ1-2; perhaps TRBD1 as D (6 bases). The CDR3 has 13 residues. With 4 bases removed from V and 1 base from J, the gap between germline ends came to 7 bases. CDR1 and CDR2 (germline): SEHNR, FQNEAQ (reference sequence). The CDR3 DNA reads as TGTGCCAGCAGCTCGGGACATAACTATGGCTACACCTTC. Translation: CASSSGHNYGYTF.

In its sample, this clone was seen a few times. The CDR3: CSVVQGFLAFF. The CDR3 nucleotides are TGCAGCGTTGTTCAGGGATTCTTGGCTTTCTTT. This chain uses TRBV29-1 with TRBJ1-1, with D possibly being TRBD1 (5 bases). CDR1 and CDR2 from the germline V gene are SQVTM and ANQGSEA. The CDR3 sequence is 11 residues long. V lost 4 bases and J lost 11, with 14 bases in between. The variable domain in full, completed from reference TRBV29-1 and TRBJ1-1, reads SAVISQKPSRDICQRGTSLTIQCQVDSQVTMMFWYRQQPGQSLTLIATANQGSEATYESGFVIDKFPISRPNLTFSTLTVSNMSPEDSSIYLCSVVQGFLAFFGQGTRLTVV.

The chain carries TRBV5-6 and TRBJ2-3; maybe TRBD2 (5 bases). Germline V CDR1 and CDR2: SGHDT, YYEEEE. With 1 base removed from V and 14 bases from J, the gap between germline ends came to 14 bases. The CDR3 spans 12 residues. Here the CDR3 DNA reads TGTGCCAGCAGCTTGACCGCGGGCAATCCGTATTTT. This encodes CASSLTAGNPYF.

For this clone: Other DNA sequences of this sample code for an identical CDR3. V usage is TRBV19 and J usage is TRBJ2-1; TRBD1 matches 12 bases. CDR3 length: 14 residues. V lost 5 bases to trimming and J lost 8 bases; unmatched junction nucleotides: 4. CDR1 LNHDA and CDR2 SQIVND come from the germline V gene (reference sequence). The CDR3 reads CASSPGTGGYEQFF. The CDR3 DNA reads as TGTGCCAGTAGTCCCGGGACAGGGGGCTATGAGCAGTTCTTC.

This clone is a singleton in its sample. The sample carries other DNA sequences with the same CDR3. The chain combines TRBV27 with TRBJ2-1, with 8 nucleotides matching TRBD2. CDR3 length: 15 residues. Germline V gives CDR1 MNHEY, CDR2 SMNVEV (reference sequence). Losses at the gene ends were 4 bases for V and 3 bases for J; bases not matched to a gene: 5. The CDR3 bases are TGTGCCAGCAGTTCCGGGACTAGTGGCTACAATGAGCAGTTCTTC. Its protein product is CASSSGTSGYNEQFF.

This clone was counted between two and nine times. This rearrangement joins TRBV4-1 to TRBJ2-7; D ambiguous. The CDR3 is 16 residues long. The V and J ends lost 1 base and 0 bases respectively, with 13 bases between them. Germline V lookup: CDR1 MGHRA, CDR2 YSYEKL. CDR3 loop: CASSQVGAAASYEQYF. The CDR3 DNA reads TGCGCCAGCAGCCAAGTTGGCGCTGCGGCCTCCTACGAGCAGTACTTC.

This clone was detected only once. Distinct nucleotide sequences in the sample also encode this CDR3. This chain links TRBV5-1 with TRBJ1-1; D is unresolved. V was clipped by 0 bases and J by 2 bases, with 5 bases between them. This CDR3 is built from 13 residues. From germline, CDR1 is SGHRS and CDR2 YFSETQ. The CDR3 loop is CASSLVPNTEAFF. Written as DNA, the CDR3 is TGCGCCAGCAGCTTGGTGCCCAACACTGAAGCTTTCTTT.

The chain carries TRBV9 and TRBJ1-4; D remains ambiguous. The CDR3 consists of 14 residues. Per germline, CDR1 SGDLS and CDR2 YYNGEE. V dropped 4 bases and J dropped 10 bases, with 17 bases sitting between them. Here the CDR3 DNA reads TGTGCCAGCAGCCTCCGACACGACCTCGGAAAACTGTTTTTT. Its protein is CASSLRHDLGKLFF.

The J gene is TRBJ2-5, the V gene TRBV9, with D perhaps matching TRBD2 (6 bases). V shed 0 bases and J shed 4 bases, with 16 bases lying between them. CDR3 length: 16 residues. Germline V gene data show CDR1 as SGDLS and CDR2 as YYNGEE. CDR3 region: CASSVVGRDVPETQYF. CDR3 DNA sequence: TGTGCCAGCAGCGTAGTGGGGCGGGACGTCCCAGAGACCCAGTACTTC.

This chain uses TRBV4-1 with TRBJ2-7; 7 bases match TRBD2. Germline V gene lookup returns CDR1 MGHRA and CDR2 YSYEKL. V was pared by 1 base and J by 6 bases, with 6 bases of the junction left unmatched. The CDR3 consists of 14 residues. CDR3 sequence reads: CASSQVGEGGEQYF. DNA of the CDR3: TGCGCCAGCAGCCAAGTGGGGGAGGGCGGCGAGCAGTACTTC.

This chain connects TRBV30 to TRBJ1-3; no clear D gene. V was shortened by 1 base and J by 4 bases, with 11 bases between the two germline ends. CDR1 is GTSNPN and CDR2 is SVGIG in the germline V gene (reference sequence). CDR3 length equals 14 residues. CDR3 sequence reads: CAWSERAWGNTIYF. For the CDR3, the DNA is TGTGCCTGGAGTGAGAGGGCCTGGGGAAACACCATATATTTT.

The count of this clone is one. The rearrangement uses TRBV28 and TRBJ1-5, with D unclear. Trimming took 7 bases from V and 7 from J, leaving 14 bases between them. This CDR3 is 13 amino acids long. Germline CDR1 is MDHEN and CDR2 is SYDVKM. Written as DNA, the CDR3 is TGTGCCAGCACCAGGTTGGGGAACCAGCCCCAGCATTTT. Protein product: CASTRLGNQPQHF. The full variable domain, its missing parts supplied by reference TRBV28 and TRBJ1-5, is DVKVTQSSRYLVKRTGEKVFLECVQDMDHENMFWYRQDPGLGLRLIYFSYDVKMKEKGDIPEGYSVSREKKERFSLILESASTNQTSMYLCASTRLGNQPQHFGDGTRLSIL.

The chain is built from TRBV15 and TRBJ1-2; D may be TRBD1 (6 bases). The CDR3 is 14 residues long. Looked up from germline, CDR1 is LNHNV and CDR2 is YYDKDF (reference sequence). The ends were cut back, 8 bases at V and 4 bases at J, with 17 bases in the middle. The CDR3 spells CATSPATGIYGYTF. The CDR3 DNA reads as TGTGCCACCTCTCCCGCAACAGGGATCTATGGCTACACCTTC.

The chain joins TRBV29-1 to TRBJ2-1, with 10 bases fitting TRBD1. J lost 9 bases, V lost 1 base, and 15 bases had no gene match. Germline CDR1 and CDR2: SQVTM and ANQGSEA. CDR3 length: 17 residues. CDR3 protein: CSVEGWDRGIDVGEQFF. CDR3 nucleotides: TGCAGCGTTGAAGGCTGGGACAGGGGAATAGATGTGGGTGAGCAGTTCTTC.

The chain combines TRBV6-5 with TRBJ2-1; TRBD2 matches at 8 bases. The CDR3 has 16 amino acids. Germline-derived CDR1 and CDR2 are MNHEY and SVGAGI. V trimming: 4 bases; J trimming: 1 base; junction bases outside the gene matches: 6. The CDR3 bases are TGTGCCAGCAGTTCCAAACTAGCGGATTCCTACAATGAGCAGTTCTTC. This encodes CASSSKLADSYNEQFF.

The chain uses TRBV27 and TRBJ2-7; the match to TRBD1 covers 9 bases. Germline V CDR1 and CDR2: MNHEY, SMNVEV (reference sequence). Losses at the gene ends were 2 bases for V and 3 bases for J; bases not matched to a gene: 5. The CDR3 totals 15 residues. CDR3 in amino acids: CASSLTGTGYYEQYF. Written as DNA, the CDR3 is TGTGCCAGCAGTTTAACCGGGACAGGGTACTACGAGCAGTACTTC.

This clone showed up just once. This CDR3 reads CASSLQGALNEQFF. CDR3 bases: TGTGCCAGCAGTCTCCAGGGGGCGCTTAATGAGCAGTTCTTC. The chain recombines TRBV28 with TRBJ2-1, with 8 bases lining up with TRBD1. Germline trimming cut 5 bases from V and 7 bases from J; bases unmatched to any gene: 7. CDR1 and CDR2 (germline): MDHEN, SYDVKM. CDR3 length equals 14 residues.

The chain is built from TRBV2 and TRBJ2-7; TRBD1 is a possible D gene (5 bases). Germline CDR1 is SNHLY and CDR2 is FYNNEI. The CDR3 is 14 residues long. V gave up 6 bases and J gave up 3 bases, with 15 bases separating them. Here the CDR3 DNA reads TGTGCCAGCAGCTCGGAGACAGAATTCTACGAGCAGTACTTC. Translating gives CASSSETEFYEQYF.

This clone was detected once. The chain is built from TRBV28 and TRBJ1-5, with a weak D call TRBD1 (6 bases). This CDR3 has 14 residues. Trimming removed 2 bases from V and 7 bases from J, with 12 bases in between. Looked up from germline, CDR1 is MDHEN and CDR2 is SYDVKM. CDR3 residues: CASSLRGMGQPQHF. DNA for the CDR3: TGTGCCAGCAGTTTAAGGGGGATGGGGCAGCCCCAGCATTTT.

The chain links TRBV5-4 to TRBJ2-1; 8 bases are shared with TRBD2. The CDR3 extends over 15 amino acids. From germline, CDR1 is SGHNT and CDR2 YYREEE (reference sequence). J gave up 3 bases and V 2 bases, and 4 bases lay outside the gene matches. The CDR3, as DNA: TGTGCCAGCAGCTTTGGAGCGGGAGTCTACAATGAGCAGTTCTTC. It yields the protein CASSFGAGVYNEQFF.

The CDR3 protein is CASSSPGLAGPNEQFF. CDR3 coding DNA: TGTGCCAGCAGTTCCCCGGGACTAGCGGGTCCCAATGAGCAGTTCTTC. The J gene is TRBJ2-1, the V gene TRBV27, with 12 bases fitting TRBD2. CDR1 and CDR2 from the germline V gene are MNHEY and SMNVEV (reference sequence). The CDR3 extends over 16 amino acids. The junction had 7 bases not matched to a gene; V was cut back by 4 bases and J by 6 bases.

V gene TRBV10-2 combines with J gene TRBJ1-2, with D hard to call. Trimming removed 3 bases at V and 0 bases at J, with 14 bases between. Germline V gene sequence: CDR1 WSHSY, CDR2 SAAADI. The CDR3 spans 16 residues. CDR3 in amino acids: CASSDIRRPTNYGYTF. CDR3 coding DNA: TGCGCCAGCAGTGATATCCGCAGGCCGACTAACTATGGCTACACCTTC.

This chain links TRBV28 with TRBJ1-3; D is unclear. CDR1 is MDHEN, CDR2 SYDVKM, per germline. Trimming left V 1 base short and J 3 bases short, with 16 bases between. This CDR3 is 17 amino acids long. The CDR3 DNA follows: TGTGCCAGCAGTTTATCCGGTCGGTGGGGAGGTGGAAACACCATATATTTT. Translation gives CASSLSGRWGGGNTIYF.

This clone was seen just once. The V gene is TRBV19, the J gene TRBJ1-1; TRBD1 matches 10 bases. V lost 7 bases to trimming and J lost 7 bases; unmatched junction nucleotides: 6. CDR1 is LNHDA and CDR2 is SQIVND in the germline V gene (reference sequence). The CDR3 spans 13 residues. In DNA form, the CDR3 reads TGTGCCAGTACCGGGACAGGGGCAAATGAAGCTTTCTTT. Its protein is CASTGTGANEAFF.

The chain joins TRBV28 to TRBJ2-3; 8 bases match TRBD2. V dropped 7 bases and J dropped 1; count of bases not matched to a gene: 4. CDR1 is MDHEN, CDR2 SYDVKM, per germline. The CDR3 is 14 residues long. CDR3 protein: CASTSGRGTDTQYF. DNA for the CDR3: TGTGCCAGCACCAGCGGGAGAGGCACAGATACGCAGTATTTT.

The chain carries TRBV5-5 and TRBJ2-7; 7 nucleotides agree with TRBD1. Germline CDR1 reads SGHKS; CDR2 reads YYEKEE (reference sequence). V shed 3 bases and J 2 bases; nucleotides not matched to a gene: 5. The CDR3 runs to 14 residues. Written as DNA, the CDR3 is TGTGCCAGCAGCTGGACAGGTACGCCCTACGAGCAGTACTTC. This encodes CASSWTGTPYEQYF.

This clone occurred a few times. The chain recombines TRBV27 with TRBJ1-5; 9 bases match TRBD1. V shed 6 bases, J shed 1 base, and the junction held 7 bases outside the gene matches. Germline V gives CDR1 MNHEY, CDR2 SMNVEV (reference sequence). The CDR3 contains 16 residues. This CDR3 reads CASRSGTGQSNQPQHF. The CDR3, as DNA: TGTGCCAGCAGGTCCGGGACAGGGCAAAGCAATCAGCCCCAGCATTTT.